Below are 6 T cell receptor beta chains sequenced from a single sample in a study of blood T cell repertoires in COVID-19. Clones were sequenced by immunoSEQ multiplex PCR, and TCRdb holds only the in-frame ones, with some missing. The sample has just under 30,000 clones, 85% to 90% seen once. Material for sequencing was peripheral blood. The source is an elderly man with acute or convalescent COVID-19.

This clone showed up just once. The chain carries TRBV28 and TRBJ2-4; 9 bases line up with TRBD1. Germline V CDR1 and CDR2: MDHEN, SYDVKM. V was clipped by 3 bases and J by 6 bases; unmatched bases: 3. This CDR3 is built from 14 residues. The CDR3 region is CASSFRDRVNIQYF. The CDR3 DNA follows: TGTGCCAGCAGTTTTCGGGACAGGGTAAACATTCAGTACTTC.

V gene TRBV10-3 combines with J gene TRBJ2-2, with 8 bases lining up with TRBD1. CDR1 ENHRY and CDR2 SYGVKD come from the germline V gene. CDR3 length: 14 amino acids. The V gene end was trimmed by 10 bases and the J gene end by 9 bases; junction bases not matched to a gene: 13. DNA of the CDR3: TGTGCCAGTGGAGGGACAGGTGACCGAAGGGAGCTGTTTTTT. Translation gives CASGGTGDRRELFF.

The genes are TRBV3-1 (or the pseudogene TRBV3-2) and TRBJ2-5, with D hard to call. The CDR3 is 15 amino acids. Per germline, CDR1 LGHDT and CDR2 YNNKEL (reference sequence). Trimming shortened V by 4 bases and J by 2 bases, and 14 bases separated the two germline ends. CDR3 coding DNA: TGTGCCAGCAGCCCGAGTCCCAGGCGACAAGAGACCCAGTACTTC. It is translated as CASSPSPRRQETQYF.

CDR3 protein: CASPGQGIQPQHF. The CDR3 nucleotides are TGTGCCAGCCCGGGACAGGGGATTCAGCCCCAGCATTTT. This sequence joins TRBV18 and TRBJ1-5; 10 bases match TRBD1. CDR3 length: 13 residues. Germline V gives CDR1 KGHSH, CDR2 LQKENI. Trimming at V came to 8 bases and at J to 6 bases, leaving 4 bases not matched to a gene.

The rearrangement uses TRBV10-1 and TRBJ2-3; 8 bases align to TRBD1. The CDR3 consists of 14 residues. V dropped 4 bases and J dropped 5; count of bases not matched to a gene: 5. Per germline, CDR1 WNHNN and CDR2 SYGVQD (reference sequence). DNA of the CDR3: TGCGCCAGCAGTGCGTTCGGACAGGGAGATACGCAGTATTTT. Amino acids: CASSAFGQGDTQYF.

The CDR3 DNA reads as TGTGCCAGCGCCCTAAGACTAGCGGGGCAAGAGACCCAGTACTTC. Residues: CASALRLAGQETQYF. V and J are TRBV3-1 (or the pseudogene TRBV3-2) and TRBJ2-5, with 11 bases matching TRBD2. J gave up 2 bases and V 8 bases, and 7 bases lay outside the gene matches. Germline CDR1 LGHDT, CDR2 YNNKEL (reference sequence). The CDR3 loop spans 15 amino acids.